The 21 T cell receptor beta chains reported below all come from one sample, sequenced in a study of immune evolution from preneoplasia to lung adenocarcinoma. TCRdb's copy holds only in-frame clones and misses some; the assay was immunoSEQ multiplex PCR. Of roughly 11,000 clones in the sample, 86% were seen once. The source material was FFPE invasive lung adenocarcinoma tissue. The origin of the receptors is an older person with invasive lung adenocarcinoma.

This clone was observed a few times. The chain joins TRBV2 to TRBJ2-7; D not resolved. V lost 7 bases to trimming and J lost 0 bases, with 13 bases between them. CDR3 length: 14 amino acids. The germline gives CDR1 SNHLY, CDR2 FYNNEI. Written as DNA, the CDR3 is TGTGCCAGCATTACAGACTGGAGCTCCTACGAGCAGTACTTC. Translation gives CASITDWSSYEQYF.

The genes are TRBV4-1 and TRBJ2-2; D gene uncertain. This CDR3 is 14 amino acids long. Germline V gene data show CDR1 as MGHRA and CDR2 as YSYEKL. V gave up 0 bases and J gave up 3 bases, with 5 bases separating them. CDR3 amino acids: CASSQDRHTGELFF. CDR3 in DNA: TGCGCCAGCAGCCAAGATAGGCACACCGGGGAGCTGTTTTTT.

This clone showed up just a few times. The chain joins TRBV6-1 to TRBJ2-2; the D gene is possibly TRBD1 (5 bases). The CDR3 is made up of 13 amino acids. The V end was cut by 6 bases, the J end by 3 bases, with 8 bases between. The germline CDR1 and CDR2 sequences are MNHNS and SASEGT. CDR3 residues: CASRGRDTGELFF. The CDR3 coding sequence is TGTGCCAGCAGGGGCAGGGACACCGGGGAGCTGTTTTTT.

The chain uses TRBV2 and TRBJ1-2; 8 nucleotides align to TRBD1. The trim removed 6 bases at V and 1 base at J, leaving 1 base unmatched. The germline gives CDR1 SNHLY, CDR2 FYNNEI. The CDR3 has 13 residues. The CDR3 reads CASRDRDNYGYTF. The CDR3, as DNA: TGTGCCAGCAGGGACAGGGATAACTATGGCTACACCTTC. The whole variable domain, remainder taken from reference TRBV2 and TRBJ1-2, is EPEVTQTPSHQVTQMGQEVILRCVPISNHLYFYWYRQILGQKVEFLVSFYNNEISEKSEIFDDQFSVERPDGSNFTLKIRSTKLEDSAMYFCASRDRDNYGYTFGSGTRLTVV.

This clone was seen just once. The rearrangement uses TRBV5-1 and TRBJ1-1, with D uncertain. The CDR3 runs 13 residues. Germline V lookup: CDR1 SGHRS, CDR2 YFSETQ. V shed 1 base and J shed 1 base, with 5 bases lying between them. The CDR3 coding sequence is TGCGCCAGCAGCTTGACCTGGAACACTGAAGCTTTCTTT. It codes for CASSLTWNTEAFF.

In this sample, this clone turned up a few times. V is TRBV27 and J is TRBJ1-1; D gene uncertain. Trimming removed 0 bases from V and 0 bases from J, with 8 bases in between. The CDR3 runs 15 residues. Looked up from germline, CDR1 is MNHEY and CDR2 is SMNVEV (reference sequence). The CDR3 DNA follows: TGTGCCAGCAGTTTATCCGCACAGCTGAACACTGAAGCTTTCTTT. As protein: CASSLSAQLNTEAFF.

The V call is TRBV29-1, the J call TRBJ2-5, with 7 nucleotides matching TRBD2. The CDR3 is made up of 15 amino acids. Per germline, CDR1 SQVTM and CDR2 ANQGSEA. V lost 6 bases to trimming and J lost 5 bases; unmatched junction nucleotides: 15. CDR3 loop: CSVQEASGEWETQYF. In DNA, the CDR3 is TGCAGCGTACAAGAGGCTAGCGGAGAGTGGGAGACCCAGTACTTC.

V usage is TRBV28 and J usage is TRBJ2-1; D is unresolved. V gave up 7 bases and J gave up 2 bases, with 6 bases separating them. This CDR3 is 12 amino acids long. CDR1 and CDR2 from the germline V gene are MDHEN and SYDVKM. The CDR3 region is CASKPAYNEQFF. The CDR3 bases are TGTGCCAGCAAACCCGCCTACAATGAGCAGTTCTTC.

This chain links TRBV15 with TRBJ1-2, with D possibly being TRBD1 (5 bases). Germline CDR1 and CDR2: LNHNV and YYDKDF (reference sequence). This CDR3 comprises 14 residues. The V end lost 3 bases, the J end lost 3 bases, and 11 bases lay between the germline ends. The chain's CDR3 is CATSRDLQDYGYTF. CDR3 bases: TGTGCCACCAGCAGGGACTTACAGGACTATGGCTACACCTTC. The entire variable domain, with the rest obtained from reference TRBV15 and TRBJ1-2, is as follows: DAMVIQNPRYQVTQFGKPVTLSCSQTLNHNVMYWYQQKSSQAPKLLFHYYDKDFNNEADTPDNFQSRRPNTSFCFLDIRSPGLGDTAMYLCATSRDLQDYGYTFGSGTRLTVV.

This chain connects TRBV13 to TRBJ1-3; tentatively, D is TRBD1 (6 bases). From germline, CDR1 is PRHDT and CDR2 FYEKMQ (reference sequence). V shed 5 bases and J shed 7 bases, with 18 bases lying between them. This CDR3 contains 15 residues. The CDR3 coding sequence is TGTGCCAGCAGCCAAACTTCGGGGGGCAGGAACACCATATATTTT. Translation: CASSQTSGGRNTIYF. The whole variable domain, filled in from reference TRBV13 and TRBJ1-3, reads AAGVIQSPRHLIKEKRETATLKCYPIPRHDTVYWYQQGPGQDPQFLISFYEKMQSDKGSIPDRFSAQQFSDYHSELNMSSLELGDSALYFCASSQTSGGRNTIYFGEGSWLTVV.

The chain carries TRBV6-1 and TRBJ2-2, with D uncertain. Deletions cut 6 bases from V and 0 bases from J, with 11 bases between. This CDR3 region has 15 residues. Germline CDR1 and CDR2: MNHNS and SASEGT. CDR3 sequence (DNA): TGTGCCAGCAGCCCGCAAGTCACGAACACCGGGGAGCTGTTTTTT. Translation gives CASSPQVTNTGELFF.

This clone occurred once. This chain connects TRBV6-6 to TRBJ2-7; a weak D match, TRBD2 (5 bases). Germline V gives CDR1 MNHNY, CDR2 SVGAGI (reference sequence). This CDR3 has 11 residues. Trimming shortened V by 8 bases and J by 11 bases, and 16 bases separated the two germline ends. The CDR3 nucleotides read TGTGCCAGCCGAGGACTCCGGGCAAAGTACTTC. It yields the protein CASRGLRAKYF.

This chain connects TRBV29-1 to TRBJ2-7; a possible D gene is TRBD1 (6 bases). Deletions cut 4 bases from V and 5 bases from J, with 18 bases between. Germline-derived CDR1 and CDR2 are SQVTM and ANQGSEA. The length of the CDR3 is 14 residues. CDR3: CSVVRDTSQDEQYF. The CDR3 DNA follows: TGCAGCGTTGTACGGGACACCTCTCAGGACGAGCAGTACTTC.

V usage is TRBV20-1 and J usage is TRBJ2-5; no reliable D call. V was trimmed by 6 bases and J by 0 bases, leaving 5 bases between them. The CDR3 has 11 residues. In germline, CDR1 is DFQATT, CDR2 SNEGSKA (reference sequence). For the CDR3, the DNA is TGCAGTGCCGGGTACCAAGAGACCCAGTACTTC. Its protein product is CSAGYQETQYF.

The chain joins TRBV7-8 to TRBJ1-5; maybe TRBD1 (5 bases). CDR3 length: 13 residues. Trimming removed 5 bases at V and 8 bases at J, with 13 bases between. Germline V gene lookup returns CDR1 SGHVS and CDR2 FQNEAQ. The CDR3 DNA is TGTGCCAGCAGCCCCACTGAGGGGAAGCCCCAGCATTTT. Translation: CASSPTEGKPQHF.

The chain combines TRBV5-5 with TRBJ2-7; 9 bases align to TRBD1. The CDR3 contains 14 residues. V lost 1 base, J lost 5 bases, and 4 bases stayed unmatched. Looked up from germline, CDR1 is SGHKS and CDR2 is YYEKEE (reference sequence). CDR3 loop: CASSLWDRAHEQYF. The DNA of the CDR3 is TGTGCCAGCAGCTTGTGGGACAGGGCACACGAGCAGTACTTC.

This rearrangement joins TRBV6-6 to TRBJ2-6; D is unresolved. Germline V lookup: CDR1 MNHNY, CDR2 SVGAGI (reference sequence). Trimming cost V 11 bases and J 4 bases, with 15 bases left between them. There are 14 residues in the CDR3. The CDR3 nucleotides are TGTGCCGGAGCTAATTTGGTCGGGGCCAACGTCCTGACTTTC. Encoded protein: CAGANLVGANVLTF.

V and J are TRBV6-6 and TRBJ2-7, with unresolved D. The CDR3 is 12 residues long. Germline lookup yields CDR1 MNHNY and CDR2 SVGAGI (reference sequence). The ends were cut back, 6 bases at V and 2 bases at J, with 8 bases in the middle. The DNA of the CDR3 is TGTGCCAGCAGATCCCCAGCCTACGAGCAGTACTTC. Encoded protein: CASRSPAYEQYF.

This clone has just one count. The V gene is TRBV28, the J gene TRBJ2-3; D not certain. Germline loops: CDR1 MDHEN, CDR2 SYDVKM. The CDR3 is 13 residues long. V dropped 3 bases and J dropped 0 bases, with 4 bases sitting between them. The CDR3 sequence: CASSFVSTDTQYF. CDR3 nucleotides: TGTGCCAGCAGTTTCGTGAGCACAGATACGCAGTATTTT.

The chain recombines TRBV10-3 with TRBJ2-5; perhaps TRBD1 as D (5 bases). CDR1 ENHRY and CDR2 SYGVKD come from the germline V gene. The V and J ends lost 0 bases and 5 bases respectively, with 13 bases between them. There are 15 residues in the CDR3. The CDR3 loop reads CAISESTRQMETQYF. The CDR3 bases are TGTGCCATCAGTGAGTCGACGAGACAGATGGAGACCCAGTACTTC.

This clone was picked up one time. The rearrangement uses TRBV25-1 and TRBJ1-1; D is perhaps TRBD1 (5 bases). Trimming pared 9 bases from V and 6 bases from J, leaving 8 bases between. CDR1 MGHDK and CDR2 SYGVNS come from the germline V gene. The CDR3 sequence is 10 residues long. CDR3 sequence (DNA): TGTGCCAGTCTGGGACCTGAAGCTTTCTTT. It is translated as CASLGPEAFF.